The 13 T cell receptor beta chains listed next were all sequenced from one sample in a study of regulatory T cells in long-lasting Graves disease. Library construction for TCR beta used iRepertoire HTBI primers and Arm-PCR of CDR3 regions. One entry per CDR3 protein results from TCRdb running MiXCR on the multiplex PCR reads. In the table there are a few hundred thousand distinct CDR3 sequences, around 15% of which are singletons. Time point given: newly diagnosed GD, antithyroid drugs for less than 3 months. RNA extracted from PBMCs served as the sequencing template. These records were also assigned to another study, of T cells in Graves' hyperthyroidism and ophthalmopathy.

Sample: peripheral blood mononuclear cells (PBMCs), taken at new diagnosis, from a patient treated with antithyroid drugs. These receptors originate from a man in his forties with Graves disease.

This clonotype appeared a few times. The genes are TRBV6-1 and TRBJ1-5, with D unclear. The germline CDR1 and CDR2 sequences are MNHNS and SASEGT. There are 15 residues in the CDR3. V dropped 5 bases and J dropped 1 base, with 12 bases sitting between them. CDR3: CASSRVWLSNQPQHF. As DNA, the CDR3 is TGTGCCAGCAGTAGGGTCTGGCTAAGCAATCAGCCCCAGCATTTT.

In its sample, this clonotype was seen many times. The CDR3 region is CASSSRTGRRFSGANVLTF. The CDR3 coding sequence is TGTGCCAGCAGCTCCCGGACGGGGCGCAGATTCTCTGGGGCCAACGTCCTGACTTTC. V and J are TRBV28 and TRBJ2-6; possibly TRBD1 or TRBD2 for D (5 bases each). The CDR3 consists of 19 residues. The V and J ends lost 6 bases and 0 bases respectively, with 21 bases between them. Germline CDR1 is MDHEN and CDR2 is SYDVKM.

This clonotype was counted many times. The V call is TRBV11-2, the J call TRBJ2-3; TRBD2 agrees at 9 bases. V trimming: 5 bases; J trimming: 3 bases; junction bases outside the gene matches: 9. From germline, CDR1 is SGHAT and CDR2 FQNNGV. This CDR3 is 16 amino acids long. CDR3 in DNA: TGTGCCAGCAGCCAGAGCCGGAGCGGGGGGACAGATACGCAGTATTTT. Its translation: CASSQSRSGGTDTQYF.

A few counts support this clonotype. The J gene is TRBJ1-2, the V gene TRBV2, with D tentatively TRBD1 (5 bases). V lost 2 bases and J lost 6, with 16 bases in between. CDR3 size: 15 residues. Germline V gene data show CDR1 as SNHLY and CDR2 as FYNNEI. This CDR3 reads CASSERPRQGNGYTF. CDR3 in DNA: TGTGCCAGCAGTGAACGGCCTCGGCAGGGTAATGGCTACACCTTC.

Details on this clonotype: A much larger clone differs by one base, so this may be a read error. The chain has TRBV24-1 and TRBJ2-4, with D perhaps given as TRBD1 or TRBD2 (5 bases each). This CDR3 comprises 14 residues. Germline CDR1 KGHDR, CDR2 SFDVKD. The V and J ends lost 4 bases and 13 bases respectively, with 19 bases between them. The CDR3: CATSDPGPYNEQYF. The CDR3 DNA reads as TGTGCCACCAGTGACCCGGGACCTTACAATGAGCAGTACTTC.

This clonotype has a handful of counts. The chain employs TRBV7-9 and TRBJ2-6; 9 nucleotides match TRBD1. V shed 5 bases and J 4 bases; nucleotides not matched to a gene: 9. CDR3 length: 17 amino acids. The germline gives CDR1 SEHNR, CDR2 FQNEAQ (reference sequence). The CDR3 DNA reads TGTGCCAGCAGCCGTCCGGGACAGGGTCCCGGGGCCAACGTCCTGACTTTC. Residues: CASSRPGQGPGANVLTF.

Ten or more counts support this clonotype. This sequence joins TRBV18 and TRBJ2-3; D is unclear. The CDR3 runs 14 residues. Trimming removed 2 bases at V and 4 bases at J, with 10 bases between. The germline V gene encodes CDR1 KGHSH and CDR2 LQKENI. The CDR3 loop reads CASSPTDNADTQYF. The CDR3 bases are TGTGCCAGCTCACCAACTGACAATGCAGATACGCAGTATTTT.

The chain employs TRBV7-6 and TRBJ2-2; 7 bases are shared with TRBD1. Trimming took 5 bases from V and 5 from J; bases not matched to a gene: 5. Germline V gene lookup returns CDR1 SGHVS and CDR2 FNYEAQ. The CDR3 runs to 14 residues. The CDR3 loop reads CASSRDRATGELFF. The CDR3 nucleotides are TGTGCCAGCAGCAGAGACAGGGCAACCGGGGAGCTGTTTTTT.

The sample holds many counts of this clonotype. V is TRBV3-1 and J is TRBJ1-4, with D hard to call. Trimming pared 1 base from V and 8 bases from J, leaving 14 bases between. This CDR3 has 15 residues. CDR1 LGHDT and CDR2 YNNKEL come from the germline V gene (reference sequence). CDR3 region: CASSQGAVLREKLFF. The CDR3 nucleotides read TGTGCCAGCAGCCAAGGGGCAGTCCTCAGGGAAAAACTGTTTTTT.

V gene TRBV20-1 combines with J gene TRBJ2-5; D may be TRBD1 (7 bases). V was shortened by 0 bases and J by 4 bases, with 12 bases between the two germline ends. The germline gives CDR1 DFQATT, CDR2 SNEGSKA (reference sequence). The CDR3 is 14 residues long. CDR3: CSARDQGGAETQYF. The CDR3, as DNA: TGCAGTGCTAGAGATCAGGGGGGCGCAGAGACCCAGTACTTC.

This clonotype was seen more than once but under ten times. The chain couples TRBV5-1 to TRBJ1-1, with D perhaps TRBD1 (5 bases). This CDR3 has 13 residues. In germline, CDR1 is SGHRS, CDR2 YFSETQ. Trimming took off 7 bases at V and 5 bases at J, with 15 bases between the two ends. The CDR3 region is CASSLNGGTEAFF. The CDR3 nucleotides are TGCGCCAGCTCCCTGAACGGGGGTACTGAAGCTTTCTTT.

At least ten counts were recorded for this clonotype. The chain combines TRBV5-1 with TRBJ1-2, with 9 nucleotides matching TRBD1. CDR1 and CDR2 (germline): SGHRS, YFSETQ. This CDR3 has 14 residues. After removal of 4 bases from V and 5 bases from J, the junction contained 6 bases not matched to a gene. CDR3 residues: CASSVEGQGYGYTF. DNA of the CDR3: TGCGCCAGCAGCGTGGAGGGACAGGGATATGGCTACACCTTC.

This clonotype was observed a few times. The genes are TRBV4-3 and TRBJ2-1; D perhaps matches TRBD1 (7 bases). CDR1 LGHNA and CDR2 YSLEER come from the germline V gene. Trimming removed 4 bases from V and 2 bases from J, with 15 bases in between. The CDR3 covers 16 residues. DNA for the CDR3: TGCGCCAGCAGCCCGGGAGCAGGGGGTACCTACAATGAGCAGTTCTTC. Translating gives CASSPGAGGTYNEQFF.